This T cell receptor (beta chain) was retrieved from a study of blood T cell repertoires in COVID-19. Study as a whole: PBMCs, B-cell-depleted T cells, or T cells were the source of the cDNA or gDNA that made up the material.

Authors' methods: Reference gene primer amplification in the assay estimated nucleated cell counts. Assay used: immunoSEQ multiplex PCR; TCRdb lists only in-frame clones, some missing. V and J calls and clone size are copied from that table; D and trimming were computed from the DNA. The data contain roughly 170,000 clones, roughly 88% of them seen just once; the ten biggest clones take up approximately 1.3%. Deletions cut 2 bases from V and 4 bases from J, with 12 bases between. Germline CDR1 MNHNY, CDR2 SVGAGI (reference sequence). The CDR3 spans 15 residues. The specimen sequenced was peripheral blood. This TCR derives from a man between 60 and 70 years old who had recovered from COVID-19. The chain uses TRBV6-6 and TRBJ1-5, with D possibly being TRBD1 (6 bases). The CDR3 nucleotides are TGTGCCAGCAGTTACGGAACCAGGGGAAATCAGCCCCAGCATTTT. The encoded protein is CASSYGTRGNQPQHF.